This TCR beta chain is from a study of response to subunit inactivated influenza vaccine listed by TCRdb under 2018. About the full investigation: Deep quantitative profiling of the T cell receptor repertoire was used in the study to follow responses to a trivalent subunit inactivated influenza vaccine.

This clonotype was recorded a few times. What this receptor recognizes is not known. Base qualities are missing; no much larger clone stands one base away. Study-wide conclusions, independent of this receptor: The authors proposed that each seasonal influenza vaccination may bring in only a limited number of new T cells.

The CDR1 and CDR2 encoded by the germline V gene are MNHEY and SVGAGI. Inclusive of the bounding cysteine and phenylalanine, the CDR3 is 11 residues long. The sequence is cut down to CDR3 DNA, 33 bases in frame from base 1. Relative to germline, V is 0 bases shorter and J is 11 bases shorter, with 7 bases between their ends. The time point label, as the study defines it: more than 35 days after influenza vaccine administration. Receptor amplification or capture employed RT-PCR. The sequencer listed for this sample is Illumina HiSeq 2500. TCRdb's own reprocessing of the public reads used fastp at Q25 and MiXCR and kept productive beta chains. Each entry is one CDR3 protein sequence, shown with its most common DNA and genes. Present in this sample are under 500,000 distinct CDR3 sequences, approximately 11% of which were seen just once. In total, the top ten clones hold roughly 12% of the sample.

The sample here was PBMCs from blood, taken roughly 47 days after vaccination. The chain uses TRBV6-5 and TRBJ1-1, with no confidently assigned D gene. The source is a man aged 45-65 years who received an inactivated influenza vaccine. Donor details come from another sample of the same person, matched by shared clones. The CDR3 reads CASSYSGLAFF. The nucleotide sequence is given as TGTGCCAGCAGTTACTCAGGGTTGGCTTTCTTT.